These T cell receptor beta chains were read from a single sample in a study of cytomegalovirus exposure and HLA in healthy donors. The assay was immunoSEQ multiplex PCR, and TCRdb's table has in-frame clones only and misses some. The data show nearly 70,000 clones, around 74% seen once. The sequenced material came from PBMCs. All receptors come from a woman aged 55-69 years in good health and CMV-seropositive. CDR3s include the opening cysteine and the closing phenylalanine or tryptophan.

TRBV7-6	TRBJ2-2	CASSLLGGATGELFF
TRBV6-1	TRBJ1-2	CAIPRGQGTVNGYTF
TRBV13	TRBJ1-1	CASSLEQVSTEAFF
TRBV20-1	TRBJ2-3	CSAMTGDTQYF
TRBV5-1	TRBJ1-1	CASSTRQGDTEAFF
TRBV27	TRBJ2-7	CASSPPGTRSYEQYF
TRBV19	TRBJ2-5	CASNRGRGETQYF
TRBV5-1	TRBJ2-5	CASSLWGRGQEETQYF
TRBV2	TRBJ1-6	CASSVQGSSYNSPLHF
TRBV6-1	TRBJ1-2	CASSEDSSYGYTF
TRBV9	TRBJ1-1	CASSVEQGSTEAFF
TRBV5-3	TRBJ1-5	CARSYVGQGRSLGNQPQHF
TRBV11-2	TRBJ2-7	CASSLGTGNYEQYF
TRBV5-1	TRBJ1-3	CASSLATGTGFGNTIYF
TRBV30	TRBJ2-4	CAWSSGTSLLAKNIQYF
TRBV4-1	TRBJ1-2	CASSQSGTGYGYTF
TRBV27	TRBJ1-6	CASSFWTGVNSPLHF
TRBV19	TRBJ1-1	CASSGQANTEAFF
TRBV10-1	TRBJ2-3	CASSTSTDTQYF
TRBV7-2	TRBJ1-1	CASRADRVTEAFF
TRBV5-1	TRBJ1-2	CASSPGQNDGYTF
TRBV6-1	TRBJ1-5	CASSGTTGFYQPQHF
TRBV11-1	TRBJ1-1	CASSPRQGYTEAFF